This passage covers 9 T cell receptor beta chains from one sample sequenced in a study of control samples from healthy donors and cancer patients. Sequenced by immunoSEQ multiplex PCR; TCRdb stores in-frame clones only, minus some. The sample yields 65,000 to 90,000 clones, roughly nine tenths seen once. Sequenced: PBMCs. The receptors shown here come from a woman between 50 and 59 years old with colorectal cancer.

The rearrangement joins TRBV29-1 to TRBJ1-2; 7 bases map to TRBD1. The CDR3 is 13 residues long. Germline V lookup: CDR1 SQVTM, CDR2 ANQGSEA. V shed 7 bases and J 4 bases; nucleotides not matched to a gene: 9. For the CDR3, the DNA is TGCAGCGCTTCGACAGGGTCGGGCTATGGCTACACCTTC. Protein sequence: CSASTGSGYGYTF.

The chain couples TRBV5-8 to TRBJ1-5; 10 bases map to TRBD1. CDR1 SGHTS and CDR2 YDEGEE come from the germline V gene. This CDR3 has 14 amino acids. V shed 3 bases, J shed 7 bases, and the junction held 4 bases outside the gene matches. CDR3 protein: CASSWTGGGQPQHF. DNA for the CDR3: TGTGCCAGCAGCTGGACAGGGGGAGGGCAGCCCCAGCATTTT.

J is TRBJ2-7 and V is TRBV6-5; a possible D gene is TRBD1 (5 bases). The germline V gene encodes CDR1 MNHEY and CDR2 SVGAGI. V lost 6 bases, J lost 4 bases, and 16 bases lay in between. This CDR3 is 14 amino acids long. CDR3 in amino acids: CASRETVSDYEQYV. The CDR3 DNA follows: TGTGCCAGCAGGGAGACAGTCTCTGATTACGAGCAGTACGTC.

The V gene is TRBV5-4, the J gene TRBJ2-5, with D perhaps TRBD1 or TRBD2 (6 bases each). V lost 2 bases and J lost 5, with 13 bases in between. The CDR3 is 14 amino acids. CDR1 and CDR2 (germline): SGHNT, YYREEE (reference sequence). CDR3 residues: CASSFWGAGETQYF. The CDR3 DNA follows: TGTGCCAGCAGCTTCTGGGGGGCAGGGGAGACCCAGTACTTC.

The chain joins TRBV5-1 to TRBJ1-2, with TRBD1 identical over 11 bases. The CDR3 is made up of 15 amino acids. J lost 4 bases, V lost 4 bases, and 6 bases had no gene match. CDR1 SGHRS and CDR2 YFSETQ come from the germline V gene. Here the CDR3 DNA reads TGCGCCAGCAGCATGGACAGGGGGCCTGTCTATGGCTACACCTTC. Translating it yields CASSMDRGPVYGYTF.

V and J are TRBV9 and TRBJ2-3; D is perhaps TRBD1 (6 bases). The CDR3 covers 17 residues. Germline V gene sequence: CDR1 SGDLS, CDR2 YYNGEE. The V end was cut by 0 bases, the J end by 2 bases, with 16 bases between. CDR3 amino acids: CASSVEAGTYFTDTQYF. DNA of the CDR3: TGTGCCAGCAGCGTAGAAGCAGGGACATATTTCACAGATACGCAGTATTTT.

This rearrangement joins TRBV7-9 to TRBJ1-2; D is possibly TRBD1 (6 bases). Germline values: CDR1 SEHNR, CDR2 FQNEAQ (reference sequence). CDR3 length equals 14 residues. V lost 2 bases and J lost 4, with 11 bases in between. This chain's CDR3 is CASSLPGTRYGYTF. The CDR3 DNA reads as TGTGCCAGCAGCTTACCCGGGACACGCTATGGCTACACCTTC.

The chain employs TRBV10-2 and TRBJ1-3; possible D gene TRBD1, 6 bases. V was pared by 7 bases and J by 0 bases, with 19 bases between. The length of the CDR3 is 17 residues. The germline V gene encodes CDR1 WSHSY and CDR2 SAAADI. The CDR3: CASKEAGTTSSGNTIYF. The CDR3 DNA sequence: TGCGCCAGCAAAGAAGCAGGGACAACAAGCTCTGGAAACACCATATATTTT.

CDR3 amino acids: CASSLGGASNYGYTF. In nucleotides, the CDR3 is TGCGCCAGCAGCTTGGGTGGGGCGTCTAACTATGGCTACACCTTC. This chain joins TRBV5-1 and TRBJ1-2; possible D gene TRBD1, 5 bases. The germline gives CDR1 SGHRS, CDR2 YFSETQ. This CDR3 region has 15 residues. The V end lost 0 bases, the J end lost 0 bases, and 9 bases lay between the germline ends.